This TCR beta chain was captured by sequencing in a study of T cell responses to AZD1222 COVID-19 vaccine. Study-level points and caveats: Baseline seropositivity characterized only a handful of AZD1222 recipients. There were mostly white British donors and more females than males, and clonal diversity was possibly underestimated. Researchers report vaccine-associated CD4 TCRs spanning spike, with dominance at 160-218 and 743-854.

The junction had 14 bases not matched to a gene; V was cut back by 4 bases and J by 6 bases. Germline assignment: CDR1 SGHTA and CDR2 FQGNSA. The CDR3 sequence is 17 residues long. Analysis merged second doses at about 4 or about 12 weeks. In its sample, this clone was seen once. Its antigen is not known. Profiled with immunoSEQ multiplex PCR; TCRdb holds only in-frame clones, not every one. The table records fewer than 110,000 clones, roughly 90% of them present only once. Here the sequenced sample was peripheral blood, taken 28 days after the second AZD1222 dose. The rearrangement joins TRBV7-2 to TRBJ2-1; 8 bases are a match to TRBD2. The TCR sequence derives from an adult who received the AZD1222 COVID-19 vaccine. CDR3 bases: TGTGCCAGCAGCTCTACCCGGGGCGGCGGGAGGCTCAATGAGCAGTTCTTC. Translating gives CASSSTRGGGRLNEQFF.